The 5 T cell receptor beta chains listed next were all sequenced from one sample in a study of brain T cells in children with intractable seizures. Profiling relied on immunoSEQ multiplex PCR, and the TCRdb table lists in-frame clones only, not all of them. The sample shows 110,000 or so clones, approximately 94% of them seen only once. The sample in question was peripheral blood, obtained at surgery. The receptor source for this set is a boy under two years old with hemimegalencephaly and intractable seizures.

The CDR3 coding sequence is TGTGCCAGCAGCACATGGTTGGGTGAGACCCAGTACTTC. Translation gives CASSTWLGETQYF. The V gene is TRBV6-1, the J gene TRBJ2-5; D is undetermined. This CDR3 is 13 amino acids long. In germline, CDR1 is MNHNS, CDR2 SASEGT. The germline V and J ends were trimmed by 6 bases and 5 bases, with 13 bases remaining between them.

The chain recombines TRBV7-9 with TRBJ2-1, with TRBD2 identical over 11 bases. This CDR3 is 15 amino acids long. J was trimmed by 9 bases and V by 3 bases; bases with no gene match: 7. Germline loops: CDR1 SEHNR, CDR2 FQNEAQ (reference sequence). The CDR3 nucleotides are TGTGCCAGCAGCTTGCCTCCGGGACTAGCGGCTGAGCAGTTCTTC. Amino acid sequence: CASSLPPGLAAEQFF.

V and J are TRBV9 and TRBJ1-2; D is perhaps TRBD1 (6 bases). V lost 0 bases and J 7 bases, leaving 25 bases between the germline ends. This CDR3 comprises 18 residues. Germline-derived CDR1 and CDR2 are SGDLS and YYNGEE. The CDR3 protein is CASSVEPGAERFEGGYTF. Here the CDR3 DNA reads TGTGCCAGCAGCGTAGAGCCAGGGGCAGAAAGGTTTGAGGGTGGCTACACCTTC.

Only a few counts were recorded for this clone. DNA for the CDR3: TGTGCCAGCAACAAGGGAGGACATATGAACACTGAAGCTTTCTTT. Amino acids: CASNKGGHMNTEAFF. The chain recombines TRBV6-5 with TRBJ1-1; D perhaps matches TRBD1 (5 bases). CDR3 length: 15 amino acids. V was shortened by 7 bases and J by 0 bases, with 15 bases between the two germline ends. Germline loops: CDR1 MNHEY, CDR2 SVGAGI.

This chain joins TRBV28 and TRBJ1-1; 7 nucleotides align to TRBD1. The V segment lost 8 bases and the J segment 4 bases; nucleotides outside the gene matches: 16. CDR3 size: 16 residues. The V gene's germline CDR1 is MDHEN and CDR2 SYDVKM. CDR3 DNA: TGTGCCAGCTGGTCTTTACAATTAGGGGGCGGCACTGAAGCTTTCTTT. It is translated as CASWSLQLGGGTEAFF.